This entry describes one TCR beta chain. Antigen specificity is unknown. The data stem from a study of long-term antiretroviral therapy in people with HIV. Study findings and constraints: The study found that diversity rose after ART but stayed below transplant donor controls.

Sequencing used immunoSEQ v3.0 at survey level. TCRdb's table, derived via immunoSEQ multiplex PCR, lists solely in-frame clones and lacks some. The table includes tens of thousands of clones, 85% to 95% detected once. Specimens retained about 0.95-11 million cryopreserved PBMC preceding DNA extraction. This material consisted of unsorted PBMCs, taken approximately 7.4 years after starting antiretroviral therapy. This clonotype was sampled from a man aged 45 to 65 with HIV.

CDR3 protein: CAISESGTDTQYF. In nucleotides, the CDR3 is TGTGCCATCAGTGAGTCGGGGACAGATACGCAGTATTTT. The chain is built from TRBV10-3 and TRBJ2-3; no clear D. Germline V CDR1 and CDR2: ENHRY, SYGVKD. The CDR3 has 13 amino acids. Trimming took 0 bases from V and 3 from J, leaving 4 bases between them.